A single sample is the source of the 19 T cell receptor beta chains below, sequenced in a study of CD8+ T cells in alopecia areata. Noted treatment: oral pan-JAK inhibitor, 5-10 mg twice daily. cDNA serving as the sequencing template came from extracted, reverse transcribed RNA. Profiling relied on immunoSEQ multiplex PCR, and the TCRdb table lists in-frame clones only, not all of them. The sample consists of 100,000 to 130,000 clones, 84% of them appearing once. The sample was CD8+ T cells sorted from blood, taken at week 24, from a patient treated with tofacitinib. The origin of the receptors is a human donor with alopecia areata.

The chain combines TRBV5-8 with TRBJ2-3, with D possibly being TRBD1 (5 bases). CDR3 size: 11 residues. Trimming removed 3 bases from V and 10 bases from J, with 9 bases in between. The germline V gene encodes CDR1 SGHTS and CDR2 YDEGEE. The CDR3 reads CASSWGPAQYF. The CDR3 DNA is TGTGCCAGCAGCTGGGGCCCAGCGCAGTATTTT.

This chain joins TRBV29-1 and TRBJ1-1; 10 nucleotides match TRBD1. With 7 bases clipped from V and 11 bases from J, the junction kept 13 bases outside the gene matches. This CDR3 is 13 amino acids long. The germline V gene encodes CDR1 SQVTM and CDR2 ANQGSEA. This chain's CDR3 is CSAEGTGALEAFF. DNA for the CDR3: TGCAGCGCAGAAGGGACAGGGGCCTTAGAGGCTTTCTTT.

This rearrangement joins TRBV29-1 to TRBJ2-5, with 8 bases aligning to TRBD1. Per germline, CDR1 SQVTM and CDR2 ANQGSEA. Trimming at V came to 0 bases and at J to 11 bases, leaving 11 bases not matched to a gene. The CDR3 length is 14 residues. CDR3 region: CSVEDGTGRSGQYF. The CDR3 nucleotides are TGCAGCGTTGAAGACGGGACAGGACGATCAGGGCAGTACTTC.

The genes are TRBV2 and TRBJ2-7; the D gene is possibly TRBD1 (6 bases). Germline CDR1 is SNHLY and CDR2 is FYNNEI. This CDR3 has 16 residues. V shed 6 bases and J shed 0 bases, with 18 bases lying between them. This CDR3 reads CASSVLETGGSYEQYF. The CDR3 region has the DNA TGTGCCAGCAGCGTACTTGAGACAGGCGGCTCCTACGAGCAGTACTTC.

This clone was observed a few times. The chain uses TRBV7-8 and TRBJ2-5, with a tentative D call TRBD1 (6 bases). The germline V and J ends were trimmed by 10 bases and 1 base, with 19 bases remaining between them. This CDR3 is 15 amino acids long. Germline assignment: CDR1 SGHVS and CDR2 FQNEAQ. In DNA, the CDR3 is TGTGCCACGGGCCCAAGTTGGGGGCCCCAAGAGACCCAGTACTTC. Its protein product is CATGPSWGPQETQYF. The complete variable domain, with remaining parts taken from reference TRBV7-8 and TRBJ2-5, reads GAGVSQSPRYKVAKRGQDVALRCDPISGHVSLFWYQQALGQGPEFLTYFQNEAQLDKSGLPSDRFFAERPEGSVSTLKIQRTQQEDSAVYLCATGPSWGPQETQYFGPGTRLLVL.

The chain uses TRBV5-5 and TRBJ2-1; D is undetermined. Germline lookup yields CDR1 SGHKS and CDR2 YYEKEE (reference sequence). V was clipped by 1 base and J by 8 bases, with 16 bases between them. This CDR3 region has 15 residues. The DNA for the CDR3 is TGTGCCAGCAGCTTGTCAGGAACTACCCGGGATGAGCAGTTCTTC. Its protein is CASSLSGTTRDEQFF.

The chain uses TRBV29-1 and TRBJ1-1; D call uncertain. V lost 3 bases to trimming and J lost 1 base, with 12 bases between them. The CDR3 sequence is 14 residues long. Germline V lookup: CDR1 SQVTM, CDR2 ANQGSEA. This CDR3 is CSVELGLRNTEAFF. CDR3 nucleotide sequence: TGCAGCGTTGAGCTGGGTTTGAGGAACACTGAAGCTTTCTTT.

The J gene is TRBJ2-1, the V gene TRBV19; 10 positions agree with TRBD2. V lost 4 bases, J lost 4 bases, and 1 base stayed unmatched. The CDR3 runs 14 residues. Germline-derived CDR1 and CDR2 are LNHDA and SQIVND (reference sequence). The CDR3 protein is CASSKRGGYNEQFF. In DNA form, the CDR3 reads TGTGCCAGTAGTAAGCGGGGGGGATACAATGAGCAGTTCTTC.

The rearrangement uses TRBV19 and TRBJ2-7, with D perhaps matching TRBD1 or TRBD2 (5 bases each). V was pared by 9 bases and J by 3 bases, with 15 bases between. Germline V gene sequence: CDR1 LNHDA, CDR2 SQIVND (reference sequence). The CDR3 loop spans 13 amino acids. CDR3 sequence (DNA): TGTGCCAGCGCCGAGGGACCGGACTACGAGCAGTACTTC. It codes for CASAEGPDYEQYF.

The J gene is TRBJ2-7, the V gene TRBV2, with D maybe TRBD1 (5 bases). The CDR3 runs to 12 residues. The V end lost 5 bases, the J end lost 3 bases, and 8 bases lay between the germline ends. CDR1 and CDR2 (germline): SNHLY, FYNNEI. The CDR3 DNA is TGTGCCAGCAGTTACGACAGCTACGAGCAGTACTTC. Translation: CASSYDSYEQYF.

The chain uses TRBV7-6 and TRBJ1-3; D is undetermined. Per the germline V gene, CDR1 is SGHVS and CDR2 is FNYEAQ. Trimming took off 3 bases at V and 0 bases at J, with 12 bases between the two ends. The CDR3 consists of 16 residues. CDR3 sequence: CASSFKRFSSGNTIYF. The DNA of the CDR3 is TGTGCCAGCAGCTTCAAGCGCTTTTCCTCTGGAAACACCATATATTTT. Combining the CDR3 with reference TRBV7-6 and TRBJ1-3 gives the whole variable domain GAGVSQSPRYKVTKRGQDVALRCDPISGHVSLYWYRQALGQGPEFLTYFNYEAQQDKSGLPNDRFSAERPEGSISTLTIQRTEQRDSAMYRCASSFKRFSSGNTIYFGEGSWLTVV.

CDR3 amino acids: CASSLLGGGIIEQFF. For the CDR3, the DNA is TGTGCCAGCAGTTTGTTGGGGGGGGGAATAATTGAGCAGTTCTTC. The gene calls are TRBV27 and TRBJ2-1; 7 nucleotides match TRBD2. CDR3 size: 15 residues. Trimming took 3 bases from V and 9 from J; bases not matched to a gene: 11. Germline V gene lookup returns CDR1 MNHEY and CDR2 SMNVEV (reference sequence).

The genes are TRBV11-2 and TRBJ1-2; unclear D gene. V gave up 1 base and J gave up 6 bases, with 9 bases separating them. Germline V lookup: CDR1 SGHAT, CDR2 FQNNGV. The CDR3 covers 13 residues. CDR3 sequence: CASSLVARDGYTF. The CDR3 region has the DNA TGTGCCAGCAGCTTAGTGGCTAGGGATGGCTACACCTTC.

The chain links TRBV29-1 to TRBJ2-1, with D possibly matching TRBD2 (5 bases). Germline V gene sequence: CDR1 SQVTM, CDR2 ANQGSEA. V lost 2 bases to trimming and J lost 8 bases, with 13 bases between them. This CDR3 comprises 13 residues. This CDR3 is CSVEYPLGDEQFF. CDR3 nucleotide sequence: TGCAGCGTTGAATACCCTCTCGGGGATGAGCAGTTCTTC.

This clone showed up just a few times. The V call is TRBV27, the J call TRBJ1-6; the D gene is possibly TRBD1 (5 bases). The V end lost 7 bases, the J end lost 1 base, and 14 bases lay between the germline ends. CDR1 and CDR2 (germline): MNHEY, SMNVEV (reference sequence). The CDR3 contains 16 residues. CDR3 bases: TGTGCCAGCACCGGAGGAGGGGATTCCTATAATTCACCCCTCCACTTT. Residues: CASTGGGDSYNSPLHF.

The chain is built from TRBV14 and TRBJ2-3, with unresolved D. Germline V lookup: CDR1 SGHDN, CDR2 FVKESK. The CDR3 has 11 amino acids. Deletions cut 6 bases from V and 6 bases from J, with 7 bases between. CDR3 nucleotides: TGTGCCAGCAGTGCAAGCGATACGCAGTATTTT. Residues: CASSASDTQYF.

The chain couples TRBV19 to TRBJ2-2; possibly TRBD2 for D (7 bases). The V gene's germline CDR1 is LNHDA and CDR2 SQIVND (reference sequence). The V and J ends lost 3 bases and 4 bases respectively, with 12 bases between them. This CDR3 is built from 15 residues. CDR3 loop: CASSIQGGGTGELFF. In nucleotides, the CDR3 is TGTGCCAGTAGTATCCAGGGAGGGGGCACCGGGGAGCTGTTTTTT.

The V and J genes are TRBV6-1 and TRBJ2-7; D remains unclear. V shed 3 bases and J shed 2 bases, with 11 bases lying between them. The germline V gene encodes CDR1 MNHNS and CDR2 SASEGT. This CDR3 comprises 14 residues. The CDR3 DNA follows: TGTGCCAGCAGTGACGTAACTGGCCCCTACGAGCAGTACTTC. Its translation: CASSDVTGPYEQYF.

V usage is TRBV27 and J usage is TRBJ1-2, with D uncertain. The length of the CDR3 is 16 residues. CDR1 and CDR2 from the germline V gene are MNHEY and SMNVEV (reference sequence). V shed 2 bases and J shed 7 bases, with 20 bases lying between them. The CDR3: CASSLRYGLGRGGYTF. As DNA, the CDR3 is TGTGCCAGCAGTTTAAGATACGGTCTGGGTCGGGGTGGCTACACCTTC.